This T cell receptor (beta chain) was sequenced in a study of radiation and T cells in renal cell carcinoma. This clone was seen a single time. The antigen remains undetermined. Assay: immunoSEQ multiplex PCR; the TCRdb copy retains only in-frame clones and omits some. The profile shows approximately 80,000 clones, around 89% of them singletons. Losses at the gene ends were 6 bases for V and 4 bases for J; bases not matched to a gene: 8. Germline V lookup: CDR1 MDHEN, CDR2 SYDVKM. This CDR3 contains 15 residues. Regarding time point: blood 4 weeks post-SBRT, at nephrectomy. Specified treatment: 15 Gy SBRT to primary tumor, nephrectomy 4 weeks later. After SBRT, blood was collected at 2 and 4 weeks, plus baseline. Notes on the study in general: From baseline, blood top tumor clonotypes peaked at 2 weeks post-radiation.

The clonotype was recovered from a woman in her 70s with renal cell carcinoma. This sequence joins TRBV28 and TRBJ1-5; TRBD1 matches at 8 bases. The sample in question was blood, obtained from a patient whose treatment included radiotherapy and nephrectomy. CDR3 sequence: CASRIGQGLNQPQHF. The CDR3, as DNA: TGTGCCAGCAGAATAGGACAGGGACTAAATCAGCCCCAGCATTTT.